This T cell receptor beta chain emerged from a study of Graves' ophthalmopathy and Graves' hyperthyroidism. Amplified material comprised TCR beta CDR3 regions derived from RNA transcripts. The workflow started with a first-round RT-PCR run with HTBI primers and then moved on to a second-round multiplex PCR. Each CDR3 protein is one row after TCRdb ran MiXCR on the multiplex PCR reads. Of 650,000 to 900,000 distinct CDR3 sequences listed, 40% are singletons. Sequencing was done on a sample of peripheral blood. This receptor was taken from an adult man with Graves' ophthalmopathy.

The CDR3 DNA is TGTGCCAGTAGTATGGGTAGCGGGAGCCAAGAGACCCAGTACTTC. It is translated as CASSMGSGSQETQYF. The J gene is TRBJ2-5, the V gene TRBV19; 9 bases align to TRBD2. V shed 3 bases, J shed 1 base, and the junction held 3 bases outside the gene matches. The germline V gene encodes CDR1 LNHDA and CDR2 SQIVND (reference sequence). The CDR3 is 15 amino acids.